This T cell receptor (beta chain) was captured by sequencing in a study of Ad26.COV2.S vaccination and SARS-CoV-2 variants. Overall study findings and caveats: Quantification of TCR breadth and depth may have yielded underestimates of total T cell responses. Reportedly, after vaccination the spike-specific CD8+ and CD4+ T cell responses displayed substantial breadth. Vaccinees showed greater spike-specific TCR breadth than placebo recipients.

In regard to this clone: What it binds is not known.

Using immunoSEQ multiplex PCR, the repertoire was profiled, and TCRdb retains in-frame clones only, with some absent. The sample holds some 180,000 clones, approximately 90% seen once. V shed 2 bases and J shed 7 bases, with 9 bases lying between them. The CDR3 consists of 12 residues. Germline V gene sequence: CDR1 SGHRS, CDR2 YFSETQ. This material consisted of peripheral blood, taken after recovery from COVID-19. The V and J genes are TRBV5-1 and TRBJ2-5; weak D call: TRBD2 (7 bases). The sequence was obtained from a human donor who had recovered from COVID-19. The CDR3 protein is CASSFGGPTQYF. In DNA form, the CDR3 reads TGCGCCAGCAGCTTCGGGGGGCCGACCCAGTACTTC.